This T cell receptor beta chain was documented in a study of T cell repertoires in cytomegalovirus infection (dated by TCRdb to between 2017 and 2020). Regarding the research as a whole: The peptide stimulations were aimed at well-studied HLA-B-restricted epitopes as well as recently identified HLA-C-restricted CMV epitopes, whose presentation resists viral immunomodulation. Donor HLA type was relevant to the analysis, because carriage of CMV infection together with the matching HLA type was indicated by public TCR beta signatures. What the authors observed across the whole study: The ex vivo response was dominated by HLA-C-restricted CMV-specific TCR beta clonotypes, which also provided the single most frequent clonotype in two of eight donors. In both this cohort and an independent roughly 400-donor cohort, the cumulative frequency of public TCR beta family members distinguished carriers of CMV infection plus the relevant HLA type.

According to the study, the label for this sample's treatment or condition signals: in vitro stimulation with specific CMV peptide epitopes to enrich CMV-specific T cells. Compared with germline, V lacks 5 bases and J lacks 3 bases; bases without a gene match: 7. The germline V gene provides CDR1 MNHEY and CDR2 SVGAGI. The CDR3 starts with the cysteine, ends with the phenylalanine, and has 14 residues. Only the CDR3 DNA is retained, 42 bases long and in frame from the first base. Sequencing was carried out with an Illumina HiSeq 1500. TCRdb reprocessed the public reads (quality trimming at Q25 with fastp, clone calling with MiXCR) and kept in-frame beta chains. Every entry covers one CDR3 protein and lists the most common genes and DNA from its rows. The sample data list approximately 990,000 distinct CDR3 sequences, and around 30% of these were observed just once. Over 12% of the sample goes to the ten largest clones.

In its sample, this clonotype was seen once. The specificity of this receptor is unknown. Within one base of it there is no much larger clone, and no base qualities were kept. On its own, one read is weak support. This receptor chain uses TRBV6-5 and TRBJ2-7; 7 junctional bases match TRBD1. This material consisted of cultured CD8+ T cells from PBMCs, taken from culture after CMV antigen stimulation. This clonotype was sampled from a human donor in good health (CMV status not recorded). Some clones in this sample may be carry-over from other donors' samples. The CDR3 region reads CASSPVQGFYEQYF. The base sequence is TGTGCCAGCAGTCCGGTACAGGGGTTCTACGAGCAGTACTTC.